The 14 T cell receptor beta chains presented below share a single source sample, sequenced in a study of immune characterization of retroperitoneal liposarcoma. Via MiXCR, TCRdb re-called the PCR reads, giving one row per CDR3 protein. Here the sample spans about 5,100 distinct CDR3 sequences, over 25% being singletons. The specimen sequenced was tumor tissue. The source of these receptors is a female donor with retroperitoneal liposarcoma.

This clonotype was seen ten or more times. Its ends do not fully match the called genes, so a read error is possible. The chain joins TRBV6-1 to TRBJ1-2; possible D gene TRBD1, 6 bases. The CDR3 has 15 amino acids. From germline, CDR1 is MNHNS and CDR2 SASEGT. This CDR3 reads CASSSEFRTAYGYTF. The CDR3 bases are TGTGCCAGCAGCTCCGAGTTTCGGACAGCTTATGGTTACACCTTC.

By share, this clonotype ranks as large (0.1 to 1%). V is TRBV7-6 and J is TRBJ2-5; TRBD2 agrees at 8 bases. Per germline, CDR1 SGHVS and CDR2 FNYEAQ. The CDR3 consists of 14 residues. J lost 4 bases, V lost 5 bases, and 6 bases had no gene match. The DNA of the CDR3 is TGTGCCAGCAGCCTACCGGGGGGGGGAGAGACCCAGTACTTC. Residues: CASSLPGGGETQYF.

This chain links TRBV14 with TRBJ1-2; D is perhaps TRBD1 (5 bases). Looked up from germline, CDR1 is SGHDN and CDR2 is FVKESK. The CDR3 covers 13 residues. V was cut by 4 bases and J by 5 bases, with 11 bases left in between. CDR3 DNA: TGTGCCAGCAGCCGGGACCTCTCTTATGGCTACACCTTC. Translating gives CASSRDLSYGYTF.

This clonotype came up a few times. This chain links TRBV29-1 with TRBJ2-5; D may correspond to TRBD1 or TRBD2 (6 bases each). This CDR3 has 12 residues. Germline assignment: CDR1 SQVTM and CDR2 ANQGSEA. Between the trimmed V and J ends, which lost 4 bases and 5 bases, there was a span of 11 bases. The CDR3 DNA reads as TGCAGCGTTGGAGGGGGGCGGGAGACCCAGTACTTC. It specifies CSVGGGRETQYF.

V is TRBV6-1 and J is TRBJ2-3; 10 bases line up with TRBD1. The assigned J gene may be wrong: the sequence end matches TRBJ2-7 better. CDR3 length: 16 residues. Germline-derived CDR1 and CDR2 are MNHNS and SASEGT. CDR3 nucleotide sequence: TGTGCCAGCAGTGAAGCGGACAGGGGGGCCAGCTACGAGCAGTACTTC. It yields the protein CASSEADRGASYEQYF.

In its sample, this clonotype is large. The chain couples TRBV11-3 to TRBJ2-1; perhaps D is TRBD1 or TRBD2 (5 bases each). V lost 1 base and J 5 bases, leaving 12 bases between the germline ends. CDR3 size: 15 residues. Germline V gene lookup returns CDR1 SGHNT and CDR2 YENEEA. The CDR3 bases are TGTGCCAGCAGCTTAGTTGGGCTGGGGGACAATGAGCAGTTCTTC. This gives the protein CASSLVGLGDNEQFF.

The chain uses TRBV4-2 and TRBJ2-5; 10 bases align to TRBD2. Matching the DNA end better, TRBJ2-1 makes the J call doubtful. Germline V gives CDR1 LGHNA, CDR2 YNFKEQ. The CDR3 consists of 15 residues. This CDR3 reads CASSQERLAGDEQFF. CDR3 nucleotides: TGTGCCAGCAGCCAAGAAAGGCTAGCGGGAGATGAGCAGTTCTTC.

The sample holds a few counts of this clonotype. V and J are TRBV24-1 and TRBJ2-5; 7 nucleotides agree with TRBD2. V dropped 2 bases and J dropped 11; count of bases not matched to a gene: 19. Per germline, CDR1 KGHDR and CDR2 SFDVKD. CDR3 size: 17 residues. The CDR3 DNA is TGTGCCACCAGTGATTCGGGACTATCAGGGAACTTCAATGAGCAGTACTTC. Protein sequence: CATSDSGLSGNFNEQYF.

The genes are TRBV11-3 and TRBJ1-1; no clear D gene. The CDR3 has 13 residues. Per germline, CDR1 SGHNT and CDR2 YENEEA. V gave up 5 bases and J gave up 6 bases, with 13 bases separating them. For the CDR3, the DNA is TGTGCCAGCAGCCAAGGATGGAGGGCTGAAGCTTTCTTT. It translates to CASSQGWRAEAFF.

The chain recombines TRBV4-1 with TRBJ2-1; 7 bases are a match to TRBD1. Germline V lookup: CDR1 MGHRA, CDR2 YSYEKL. J gave up 6 bases and V 3 bases, and 14 bases lay outside the gene matches. CDR3 length equals 17 residues. CDR3 in amino acids: CASSHPPTGSLSNEQFF. CDR3 DNA: TGCGCCAGCAGCCACCCGCCGACAGGGTCTCTCTCCAATGAGCAGTTCTTC.

This clonotype was counted many times. This may come from a read error, since a much larger clone is one base off. The chain joins TRBV27 to TRBJ2-5, with D possibly TRBD2 on 5 matching bases. Trimming left V 2 bases short and J 11 bases short, with 15 bases between. Germline assignment: CDR1 MNHEY and CDR2 SMNVEV (reference sequence). The CDR3 consists of 13 residues. The CDR3 DNA reads TGTGCCAGCAGTTTAGCGAGGGTTAATGAGCAGTACTTC. It translates to CASSLARVNEQYF.

A few counts support this clonotype. The rearrangement joins TRBV6-1 to TRBJ2-1; TRBD2 agrees at 10 bases. CDR1 MNHNS and CDR2 SASEGT come from the germline V gene. After removal of 2 bases from V and 9 bases from J, the junction contained 7 bases not matched to a gene. The CDR3 has 15 amino acids. CDR3 DNA sequence: TGTGCCAGCAGTGAACTAGCGGGAGAAGGGAGTGAGCAGTTCTTC. This encodes CASSELAGEGSEQFF.

At least ten counts were recorded for this clonotype. This chain uses TRBV6-1 with TRBJ2-1, with 7 bases matching TRBD2. V lost 0 bases to trimming and J lost 2 bases; unmatched junction nucleotides: 1. From germline, CDR1 is MNHNS and CDR2 SASEGT. The CDR3 consists of 15 residues. The CDR3 spells CASSEAGGAYNEQFF. The CDR3 region has the DNA TGTGCCAGCAGTGAAGCGGGGGGGGCCTACAATGAGCAGTTCTTC.

The CDR3 nucleotides read TGTGCCAGCACCCGAAACGCGGGGGGAGCCAAAAACATTCAGTACTTC. Its protein is CASTRNAGGAKNIQYF. J is TRBJ2-4 and V is TRBV6-1; TRBD2 agrees at 8 bases. V was clipped by 7 bases and J by 0 bases; unmatched bases: 8. This CDR3 comprises 16 residues. From germline, CDR1 is MNHNS and CDR2 SASEGT.